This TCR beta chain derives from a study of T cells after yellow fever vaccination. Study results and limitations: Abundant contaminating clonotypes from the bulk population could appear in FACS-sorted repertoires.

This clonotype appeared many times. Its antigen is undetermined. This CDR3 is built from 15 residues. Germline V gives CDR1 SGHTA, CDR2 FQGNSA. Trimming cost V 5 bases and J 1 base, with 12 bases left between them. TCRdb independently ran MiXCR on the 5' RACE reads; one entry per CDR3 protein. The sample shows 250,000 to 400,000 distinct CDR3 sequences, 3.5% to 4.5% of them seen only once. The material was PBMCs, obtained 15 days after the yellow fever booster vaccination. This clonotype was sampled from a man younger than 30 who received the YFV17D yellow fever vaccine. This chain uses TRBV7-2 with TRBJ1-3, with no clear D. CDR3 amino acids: CASSLLNWSGNTIYF. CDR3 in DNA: TGTGCCAGCAGCCTCTTAAATTGGTCTGGAAACACCATATATTTT.